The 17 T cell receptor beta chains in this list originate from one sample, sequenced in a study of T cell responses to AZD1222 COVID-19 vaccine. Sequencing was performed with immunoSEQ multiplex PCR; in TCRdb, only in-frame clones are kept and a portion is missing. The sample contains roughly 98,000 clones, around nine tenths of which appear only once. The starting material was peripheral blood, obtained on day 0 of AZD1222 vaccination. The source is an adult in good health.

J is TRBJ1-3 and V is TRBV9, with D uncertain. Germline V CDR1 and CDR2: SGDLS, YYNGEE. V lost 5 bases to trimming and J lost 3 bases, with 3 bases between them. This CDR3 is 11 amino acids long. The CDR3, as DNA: TGTGCCAGCAGAGGTGGAAACACCATATATTTT. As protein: CASRGGNTIYF.

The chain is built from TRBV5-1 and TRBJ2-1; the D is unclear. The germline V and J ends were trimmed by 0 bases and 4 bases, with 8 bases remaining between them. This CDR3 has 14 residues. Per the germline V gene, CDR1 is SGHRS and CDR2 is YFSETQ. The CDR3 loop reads CASSLDLLYNEQFF. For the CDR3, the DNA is TGCGCCAGCAGCTTGGATCTCCTTTACAATGAGCAGTTCTTC.

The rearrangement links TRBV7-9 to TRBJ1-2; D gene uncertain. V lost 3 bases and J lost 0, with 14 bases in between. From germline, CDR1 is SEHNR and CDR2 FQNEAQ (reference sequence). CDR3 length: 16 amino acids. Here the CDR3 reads CASSFRYNEANYGYTF. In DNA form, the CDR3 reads TGTGCCAGCAGCTTTAGATATAACGAGGCTAACTATGGCTACACCTTC.

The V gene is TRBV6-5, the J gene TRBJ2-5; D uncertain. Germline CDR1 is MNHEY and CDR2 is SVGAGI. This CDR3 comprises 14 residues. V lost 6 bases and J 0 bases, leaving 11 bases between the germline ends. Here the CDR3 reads CASRQPQYQETQYF. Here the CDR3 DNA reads TGTGCCAGCAGACAGCCGCAGTACCAAGAGACCCAGTACTTC.

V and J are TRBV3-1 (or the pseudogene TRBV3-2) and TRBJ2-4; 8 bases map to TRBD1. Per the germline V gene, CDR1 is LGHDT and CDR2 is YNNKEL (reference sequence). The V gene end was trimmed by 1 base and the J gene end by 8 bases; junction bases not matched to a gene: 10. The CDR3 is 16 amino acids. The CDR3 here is CASSQAGRQGSDIQYF. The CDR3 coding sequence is TGTGCCAGCAGCCAAGCTGGGAGACAGGGGTCGGACATTCAGTACTTC.

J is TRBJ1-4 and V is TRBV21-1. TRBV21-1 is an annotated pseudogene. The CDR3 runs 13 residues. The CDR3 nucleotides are TGTGCCAGCAGAGACCTAACTAATGAAAAACTGTTTTTT. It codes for CASRDLTNEKLFF.

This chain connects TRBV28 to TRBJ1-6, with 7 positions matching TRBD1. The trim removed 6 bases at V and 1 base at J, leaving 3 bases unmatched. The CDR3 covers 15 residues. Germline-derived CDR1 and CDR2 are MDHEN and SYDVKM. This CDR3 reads CASRRTGSYNSPLHF. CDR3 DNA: TGTGCCAGCAGACGGACAGGATCCTATAATTCACCCCTCCACTTT. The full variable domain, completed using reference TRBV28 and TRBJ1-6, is DVKVTQSSRYLVKRTGEKVFLECVQDMDHENMFWYRQDPGLGLRLIYFSYDVKMKEKGDIPEGYSVSREKKERFSLILESASTNQTSMYLCASRRTGSYNSPLHFGNGTRLTVT.

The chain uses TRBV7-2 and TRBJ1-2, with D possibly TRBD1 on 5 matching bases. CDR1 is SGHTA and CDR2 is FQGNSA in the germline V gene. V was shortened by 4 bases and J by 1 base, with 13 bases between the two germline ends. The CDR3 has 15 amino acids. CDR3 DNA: TGTGCCAGCAGCTCGCCCGAGAGGGGTAACTATGGCTACACCTTC. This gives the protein CASSSPERGNYGYTF.

CDR3 DNA sequence: TGTGCCAGCAGCCACCGGGACAGGGAGACAGATACGCAGTATTTT. Translating gives CASSHRDRETDTQYF. V and J are TRBV7-6 and TRBJ2-3, with 9 bases matching TRBD1. The CDR3 has 15 amino acids. V shed 5 bases, J shed 3 bases, and the junction held 6 bases outside the gene matches. CDR1 and CDR2 (germline): SGHVS, FNYEAQ.

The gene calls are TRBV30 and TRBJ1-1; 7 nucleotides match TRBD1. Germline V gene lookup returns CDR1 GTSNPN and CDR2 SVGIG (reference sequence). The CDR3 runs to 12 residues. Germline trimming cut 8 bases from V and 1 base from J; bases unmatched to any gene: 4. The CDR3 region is CAGHRGNTEAFF. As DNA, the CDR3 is TGTGCCGGCCACAGGGGGAACACTGAAGCTTTCTTT. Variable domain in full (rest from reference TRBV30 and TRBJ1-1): SQTIHQWPATLVQPVGSPLSLECTVEGTSNPNLYWYRQAAGRGLQLLFYSVGIGQISSEVPQNLSASRPQDRQFILSSKKLLLSDSGFYLCAGHRGNTEAFFGQGTRLTVV.

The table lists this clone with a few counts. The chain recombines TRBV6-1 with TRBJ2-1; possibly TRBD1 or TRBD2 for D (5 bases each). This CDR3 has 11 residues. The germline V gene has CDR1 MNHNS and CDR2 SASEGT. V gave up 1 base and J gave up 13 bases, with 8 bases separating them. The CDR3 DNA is TGTGCCAGCAGTGAAGATGGGGGACAGTTCTTC. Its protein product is CASSEDGGQFF.

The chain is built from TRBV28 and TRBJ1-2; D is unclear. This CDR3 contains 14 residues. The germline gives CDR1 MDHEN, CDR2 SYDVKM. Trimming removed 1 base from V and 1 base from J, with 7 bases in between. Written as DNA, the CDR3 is TGTGCCAGCAGTTTATTTGGGAATAACTATGGCTACACCTTC. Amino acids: CASSLFGNNYGYTF.

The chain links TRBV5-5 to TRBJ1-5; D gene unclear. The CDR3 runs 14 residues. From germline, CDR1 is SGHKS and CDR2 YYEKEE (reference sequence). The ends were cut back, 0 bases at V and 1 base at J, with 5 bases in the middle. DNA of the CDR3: TGTGCCAGCAGCTTGGCGGGGAGCAATCAGCCCCAGCATTTT. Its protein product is CASSLAGSNQPQHF.

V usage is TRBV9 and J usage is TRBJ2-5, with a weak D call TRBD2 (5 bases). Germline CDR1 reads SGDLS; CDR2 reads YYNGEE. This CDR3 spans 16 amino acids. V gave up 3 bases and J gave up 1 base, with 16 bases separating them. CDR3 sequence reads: CASSAASRGSQETQYF. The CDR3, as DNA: TGTGCCAGCAGCGCGGCTTCCCGGGGATCCCAAGAGACCCAGTACTTC.

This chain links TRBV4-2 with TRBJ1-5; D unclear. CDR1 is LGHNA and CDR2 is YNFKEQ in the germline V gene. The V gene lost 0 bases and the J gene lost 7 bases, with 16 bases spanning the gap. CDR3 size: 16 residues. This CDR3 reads CASSQEVPREGQPQHF. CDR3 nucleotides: TGTGCCAGCAGCCAAGAGGTCCCAAGGGAAGGACAGCCCCAGCATTTT.

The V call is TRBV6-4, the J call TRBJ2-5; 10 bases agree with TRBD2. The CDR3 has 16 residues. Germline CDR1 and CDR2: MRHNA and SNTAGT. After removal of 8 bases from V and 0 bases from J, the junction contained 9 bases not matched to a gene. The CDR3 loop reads CASDPSGGSYQETQYF. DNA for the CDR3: TGTGCCAGCGATCCTAGCGGGGGATCGTACCAAGAGACCCAGTACTTC.

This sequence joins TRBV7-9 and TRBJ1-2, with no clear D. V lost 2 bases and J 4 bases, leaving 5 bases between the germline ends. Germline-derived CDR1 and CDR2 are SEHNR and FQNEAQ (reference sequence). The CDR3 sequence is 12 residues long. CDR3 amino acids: CASSLSVYGYTF. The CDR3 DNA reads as TGTGCCAGCAGCTTATCTGTCTATGGCTACACCTTC. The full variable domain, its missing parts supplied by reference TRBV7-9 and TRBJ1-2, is DTGVSQNPRHKITKRGQNVTFRCDPISEHNRLYWYRQTLGQGPEFLTYFQNEAQLEKSRLLSDRFSAERPKGSFSTLEIQRTEQGDSAMYLCASSLSVYGYTFGSGTRLTVV.